The 19 T cell receptor beta chains below all came from one sample that was sequenced in a study of CD8 T cells in Susac syndrome. RNA was extracted with the RNeasy kit, and a quantity of roughly 0.5 to 1 ug was reverse transcribed using random hexamers. Using its own MiXCR run on the immunoSEQ multiplex PCR reads, TCRdb lists one record per CDR3 protein. This sample has some 130,000 distinct CDR3 sequences, with approximately 94% found just once. Sequencing was done on a sample of CD4+ T cells from PBMCs. The receptors shown here come from a human donor with multiple sclerosis.

The rearrangement links TRBV5-4 to TRBJ1-6, with TRBD1 as a possible D gene (5 bases). The V end was cut by 0 bases, the J end by 0 bases, with 13 bases between. Germline V gene sequence: CDR1 SGHNT, CDR2 YYREEE (reference sequence). The CDR3 spans 18 residues. This CDR3 is CASSLEGQGSSYNSPLHF. CDR3 sequence (DNA): TGTGCCAGCAGCTTGGAGGGTCAGGGAAGCTCCTATAATTCACCCCTCCACTTT.

This sequence joins TRBV5-6 and TRBJ1-1; no clear D. Trimming left V 2 bases short and J 1 base short, with 6 bases between. The germline gives CDR1 SGHDT, CDR2 YYEEEE. This CDR3 spans 13 amino acids. CDR3 protein: CASSFDGNTEAFF. For the CDR3, the DNA is TGTGCCAGCAGCTTCGACGGGAACACTGAAGCTTTCTTT.

The rearrangement uses TRBV12-3 or TRBV12-4 and TRBJ1-1; TRBD1 matches at 8 bases. V was clipped by 5 bases and J by 7 bases; unmatched bases: 9. CDR3 length equals 14 residues. The CDR3 coding sequence is TGTGCCAGCAGTGGGTGGACAGGGTTTGGTGAAGCTTTCTTT. Translating gives CASSGWTGFGEAFF.

This rearrangement joins TRBV29-1 to TRBJ1-4; 7 bases line up with TRBD1. The CDR3 is 12 residues long. Germline values: CDR1 SQVTM, CDR2 ANQGSEA. After removal of 7 bases from V and 4 bases from J, the junction contained 3 bases not matched to a gene. The chain's CDR3 is CSGGQINEKLFF. The DNA for the CDR3 is TGCAGCGGGGGACAGATTAATGAAAAACTGTTTTTT.

This clonotype was recorded once. The chain combines TRBV20-1 with TRBJ2-1; TRBD2 might be the D (5 bases). Trimming took off 6 bases at V and 8 bases at J, with 17 bases between the two ends. CDR1 and CDR2 from the germline V gene are DFQATT and SNEGSKA (reference sequence). CDR3 size: 13 residues. The CDR3 nucleotides are TGCAGTGCCCAAAAGAGGGCTGGTGATGAGCAGTTCTTC. Its translation: CSAQKRAGDEQFF.

V gene TRBV29-1 combines with J gene TRBJ2-1; D is perhaps TRBD2 (6 bases). The CDR3 is made up of 14 amino acids. The V gene lost 7 bases and the J gene lost 4 bases, with 17 bases spanning the gap. CDR1 and CDR2 (germline): SQVTM, ANQGSEA. Here the CDR3 DNA reads TGCAGCGCCGGGACTGAGGGATTATACAATGAGCAGTTCTTC. Encoded protein: CSAGTEGLYNEQFF.

This clonotype was picked up one time. The CDR3 bases are TGTGCCAGCAGCCAAGAAGCGGGAGTGGAGGGCTACACCTTC. Translating gives CASSQEAGVEGYTF. The V call is TRBV3-1, the J call TRBJ1-2; no reliable D call. The CDR3 is made up of 14 amino acids. Germline V gives CDR1 LGHDT, CDR2 YNNKEL (reference sequence). V lost 0 bases, J lost 8 bases, and 13 bases lay in between. Supplemented by reference TRBV3-1 and TRBJ1-2, the full variable domain reads DTAVSQTPKYLVTQMGNDKSIKCEQNLGHDTMYWYKQDSKKFLKIMFSYNNKELIINETVPNRFSPKSPDKAHLNLHINSLELGDSAVYFCASSQEAGVEGYTFGSGTRLTVV.

The rearrangement links TRBV6-5 to TRBJ1-1; D call uncertain. This CDR3 is built from 17 residues. Germline CDR1 and CDR2: MNHEY and SVGAGI. V was cut by 0 bases and J by 1 base, with 15 bases left in between. The CDR3 nucleotides read TGTGCCAGCAGTTACTCCGCAGGACGGTACTCGAACACTGAAGCTTTCTTT. Protein sequence: CASSYSAGRYSNTEAFF.

The chain links TRBV20-1 to TRBJ1-5; D remains unclear. Trimming removed 6 bases at V and 4 bases at J, with 10 bases between. The CDR3 spans 12 residues. Germline V lookup: CDR1 DFQATT, CDR2 SNEGSKA (reference sequence). CDR3 protein: CSARFGNQPQHF. DNA of the CDR3: TGCAGTGCCCGATTCGGGAATCAGCCCCAGCATTTT.

The V gene is TRBV7-9, the J gene TRBJ2-1; 8 bases are shared with TRBD2. The tail of the sequence fits TRBJ2-7 better, so the J call may be wrong. The CDR3 has 15 residues. CDR1 and CDR2 from the germline V gene are SEHNR and FQNEAQ (reference sequence). CDR3 sequence (DNA): TGTGCCAGCAGCTTAGGCACTAGCGGTACCTACGAGCAGTACTTC. Residues: CASSLGTSGTYEQYF.

The J gene is TRBJ1-3, the V gene TRBV5-4, with 7 bases aligning to TRBD1. The CDR3 is made up of 16 amino acids. J was trimmed by 3 bases and V by 0 bases; bases with no gene match: 6. Germline V gene data show CDR1 as SGHNT and CDR2 as YYREEE (reference sequence). CDR3 DNA: TGTGCCAGCAGCTTGGATCGACAGGGAGTTGGAAACACCATATATTTT. Protein product: CASSLDRQGVGNTIYF.

The CDR3 here is CASSRQTGRYEQYF. The CDR3 DNA is TGTGCCAGCAGTCGCCAGACAGGGAGGTACGAGCAGTACTTC. The rearrangement joins TRBV12-3 or TRBV12-4 to TRBJ2-7; D is perhaps TRBD1 (7 bases). This CDR3 comprises 14 residues. Between the trimmed V and J ends, which lost 5 bases and 4 bases, there was a span of 15 bases.

The CDR3 nucleotides read TGTGCCAGCAGCTTCTTCAACACTGAAGCTTTCTTT. It encodes CASSFFNTEAFF. This sequence joins TRBV5-4 and TRBJ1-1; D ambiguous. The V gene lost 2 bases and the J gene lost 2 bases, with 4 bases spanning the gap. Looked up from germline, CDR1 is SGHNT and CDR2 is YYREEE (reference sequence). The CDR3 has 12 residues.

CDR3 DNA sequence: TGTGCCAGCAGCCTAGCGGGAGTCCCCGAGCAGTTCTTC. Translated, it gives CASSLAGVPEQFF. The genes are TRBV14 and TRBJ2-1; 9 bases match TRBD2. The CDR3 has 13 residues. The germline gives CDR1 SGHDN, CDR2 FVKESK. V shed 4 bases, J shed 10 bases, and the junction held 5 bases outside the gene matches.

This chain links TRBV7-9 with TRBJ1-2, with D uncertain. The CDR3 contains 12 residues. The V end was cut by 4 bases, the J end by 1 base, with 4 bases between. Germline lookup yields CDR1 SEHNR and CDR2 FQNEAQ (reference sequence). CDR3 amino acids: CASSSSNYGYTF. Here the CDR3 DNA reads TGTGCCAGCAGCTCGAGTAACTATGGCTACACCTTC.

The CDR3 loop reads CASSKFTGNTEAFF. The DNA for the CDR3 is TGTGCCAGCAGTAAATTTACAGGAAACACTGAAGCTTTCTTT. This sequence joins TRBV6-5 and TRBJ1-1; D might be TRBD1 (5 bases). This CDR3 comprises 14 residues. Germline V gene data show CDR1 as MNHEY and CDR2 as SVGAGI. Trimming shortened V by 5 bases and J by 2 bases, and 12 bases separated the two germline ends.

The rearrangement links TRBV7-9 to TRBJ1-5; unclear D gene. The CDR3 length is 13 residues. CDR1 and CDR2 from the germline V gene are SEHNR and FQNEAQ (reference sequence). V shed 1 base and J shed 3 bases, with 4 bases lying between them. CDR3: CASSLGVNQPQHF. The DNA for the CDR3 is TGTGCCAGCAGCTTAGGGGTCAATCAGCCCCAGCATTTT.

The chain employs TRBV6-1 and TRBJ1-2; 7 nucleotides align to TRBD1. The CDR3 runs to 13 residues. Germline V gene data show CDR1 as MNHNS and CDR2 as SASEGT. The V and J ends lost 2 bases and 8 bases, in that order; junction bases with no gene match: 5. CDR3 DNA: TGTGCCAGCAGTGAAACAGGGGACGGCGGCTACACCTTC. Its translation is CASSETGDGGYTF.

V usage is TRBV19 and J usage is TRBJ1-1; 8 positions match TRBD1. CDR3 length: 16 residues. V trimming: 5 bases; J trimming: 3 bases; junction bases outside the gene matches: 11. Germline-derived CDR1 and CDR2 are LNHDA and SQIVND (reference sequence). CDR3 sequence: CASSVTGASRYTEAFF. As DNA, the CDR3 is TGTGCCAGTAGTGTGACAGGGGCGTCTCGTTACACTGAAGCTTTCTTT.